This entry lists 30 T cell receptor beta chains sequenced from one sample in a study of blood T cell repertoires in COVID-19. TCRdb keeps only in-frame clones here, not all; method: immunoSEQ multiplex PCR. In the table there are over 150,000 clones, 65% to 85% of which are singletons. Source material: peripheral blood. These receptors came from a woman over 75 with acute or convalescent COVID-19.

The chain combines TRBV27 with TRBJ2-3; D not resolved. This CDR3 is 12 amino acids long. The V and J ends lost 4 bases and 3 bases respectively, with 5 bases between them. Germline assignment: CDR1 MNHEY and CDR2 SMNVEV (reference sequence). The CDR3 protein is CASSSQTDTQYF. CDR3 in DNA: TGTGCCAGCAGTTCACAGACAGATACGCAGTATTTT.

Regarding this clone: One end of the junction fails to match germline, which may point to a read error. V is TRBV6-5 and J is TRBJ1-2; the match to TRBD1 covers 8 bases. There are 14 residues in the CDR3. Germline V gives CDR1 MNHEY, CDR2 SVGAGI. In nucleotides, the CDR3 is TGTGCCAGCAGGTACTCGGGACAGGACTATGGCTACACCTTC. Its protein is CASRYSGQDYGYTF.

This clone was seen more than once but under ten times. The V gene is TRBV18, the J gene TRBJ2-2; 7 bases match TRBD1. Germline CDR1 KGHSH, CDR2 LQKENI. Trimming cost V 2 bases and J 3 bases; bases outside gene matches: 0. The CDR3 is 14 amino acids. CDR3 in DNA: TGTGCCAGCTCACCAACAGGGGACACCGGGGAGCTGTTTTTT. This translates into CASSPTGDTGELFF.

The chain couples TRBV20-1 to TRBJ1-1; 8 bases match TRBD1. The V segment lost 6 bases and the J segment 7 bases; nucleotides outside the gene matches: 10. This CDR3 is built from 13 residues. CDR1 and CDR2 (germline): DFQATT, SNEGSKA (reference sequence). CDR3 nucleotides: TGCAGTGCCAGTCGGGACAGGAGATTTGAAGCTTTCTTT. Amino acid sequence: CSASRDRRFEAFF.

The chain uses TRBV27 and TRBJ1-2; possible D gene TRBD1, 5 bases. Germline-derived CDR1 and CDR2 are MNHEY and SMNVEV (reference sequence). This CDR3 contains 14 residues. The V end was cut by 6 bases, the J end by 1 base, with 12 bases between. This CDR3 reads CASSQGDGNYGYTF. The CDR3 nucleotides are TGTGCCAGCAGCCAGGGCGACGGTAACTATGGCTACACCTTC.

This clone was picked up one time. The chain carries TRBV3-1 (or the pseudogene TRBV3-2) and TRBJ1-5; D not resolved. The CDR3 runs 19 residues. Trimming pared 7 bases from V and 0 bases from J, leaving 25 bases between. CDR1 is LGHDT, CDR2 YNNKEL, per germline (reference sequence). The CDR3 loop is CASTETRARRALSNQPQHF. The CDR3 nucleotides read TGTGCCAGCACAGAAACCCGGGCCCGGAGGGCCCTTAGCAATCAGCCCCAGCATTTT.

The chain couples TRBV5-1 to TRBJ1-1; TRBD1 might be the D (5 bases). V was clipped by 3 bases and J by 3 bases, with 15 bases between them. This CDR3 spans 15 amino acids. CDR1 is SGHRS and CDR2 is YFSETQ in the germline V gene. As DNA, the CDR3 is TGCGCCAGCAGCTCGGGCGTCAGGGCGGACACTGAAGCTTTCTTT. It translates to CASSSGVRADTEAFF.

The chain couples TRBV30 to TRBJ2-3; D may be TRBD2 (6 bases). This CDR3 region has 13 residues. Germline-derived CDR1 and CDR2 are GTSNPN and SVGIG (reference sequence). Trimming took off 7 bases at V and 0 bases at J, with 11 bases between the two ends. The CDR3 sequence: CASGGPSTDTQYF. The CDR3 region has the DNA TGTGCCTCCGGGGGTCCTAGCACAGATACGCAGTATTTT.

The CDR3 DNA is TGTGCCAGCGGGGACAGAAATAATTCACCCCTCCACTTT. The encoded protein is CASGDRNNSPLHF. The chain combines TRBV2 with TRBJ1-6, with 7 bases fitting TRBD1. The CDR3 spans 13 residues. After removal of 8 bases from V and 5 bases from J, the junction contained 3 bases not matched to a gene. CDR1 is SNHLY and CDR2 is FYNNEI in the germline V gene.

This clone was observed a single time. This chain joins TRBV2 and TRBJ2-7, with 7 bases that match TRBD1. The V gene end was trimmed by 6 bases and the J gene end by 1 base; junction bases not matched to a gene: 6. The CDR3 length is 14 residues. The germline V gene has CDR1 SNHLY and CDR2 FYNNEI. Here the CDR3 DNA reads TGTGCCAGCAGACCAGGGGGAAGTTCCTACGAGCAGTACTTC. It encodes CASRPGGSSYEQYF.

In its sample, this clone was seen once. The identical CDR3 is also encoded by other nucleotide sequences in the sample. As DNA, the CDR3 is TGTGCCAGCAGCCAAGCCCGTAACTATGGCTACACCTTC. It yields the protein CASSQARNYGYTF. The rearrangement joins TRBV3-1 (or the pseudogene TRBV3-2) to TRBJ1-2; no clear D. V dropped 1 base and J dropped 1 base, with 4 bases sitting between them. Germline values: CDR1 LGHDT, CDR2 YNNKEL (reference sequence). The CDR3 runs 13 residues.

The rearrangement joins TRBV11-2 to TRBJ2-1; 14 bases are a match to TRBD2. The ends lost 2 bases at V and 10 bases at J; junction bases unmatched: 13. The CDR3 is 18 residues long. Germline V gives CDR1 SGHAT, CDR2 FQNNGV. The CDR3 loop is CASSLNRPGLAGVSEQFF. The CDR3 region has the DNA TGTGCCAGCAGCTTAAACCGACCGGGACTAGCGGGAGTCTCCGAGCAGTTCTTC.

The chain uses TRBV11-1 and TRBJ2-2; possibly TRBD2 for D (6 bases). The CDR3 is 13 residues long. The germline gives CDR1 SGHAT, CDR2 FQDESV (reference sequence). V gave up 5 bases and J gave up 6 bases, with 10 bases separating them. The CDR3 DNA sequence: TGTGCCAGCAGCCTTAGGGAGGCCGGGGAGCTGTTTTTT. Encoded protein: CASSLREAGELFF.

This chain links TRBV6-1 with TRBJ1-2; 8 bases align to TRBD1. CDR3 length equals 13 residues. V shed 3 bases, J shed 8 bases, and the junction held 5 bases outside the gene matches. Germline V gene lookup returns CDR1 MNHNS and CDR2 SASEGT. CDR3 in DNA: TGTGCCAGCAGTGAGACAGGGGCTATAGGCTACACCTTC. Translating it yields CASSETGAIGYTF.

On this clone itself: Other DNA sequences of this sample code for an identical CDR3. V and J are TRBV14 and TRBJ2-2; D gene ambiguous. The CDR3 consists of 13 residues. Germline CDR1 and CDR2: SGHDN and FVKESK. Trimming removed 0 bases at V and 4 bases at J, with 3 bases between. Written as DNA, the CDR3 is TGTGCCAGCAGCCAAGATCTCACCGGGGAGCTGTTTTTT. It yields the protein CASSQDLTGELFF.

This chain links TRBV19 with TRBJ2-6; maybe TRBD2 (6 bases). Germline-derived CDR1 and CDR2 are LNHDA and SQIVND (reference sequence). Trimming cost V 6 bases and J 0 bases, with 15 bases left between them. This CDR3 is built from 17 residues. The CDR3 DNA is TGTGCCAGTAGCATAAGGGCGCGGGGCTCTGGGGCCAACGTCCTGACTTTC. Translation gives CASSIRARGSGANVLTF.

The chain has TRBV18 and TRBJ1-2; 8 bases are shared with TRBD1. Germline V gene lookup returns CDR1 KGHSH and CDR2 LQKENI. CDR3 length equals 15 residues. V dropped 6 bases and J dropped 4; count of bases not matched to a gene: 10. CDR3 loop: CASSEGQAAVYGYTF. For the CDR3, the DNA is TGTGCCAGCTCTGAGGGACAGGCCGCGGTCTATGGCTACACCTTC.

The V gene is TRBV29-1, the J gene TRBJ2-3; weak D call: TRBD2 (5 bases). Germline CDR1 reads SQVTM; CDR2 reads ANQGSEA. The V end was cut by 5 bases, the J end by 0 bases, with 9 bases between. CDR3 size: 13 residues. The DNA of the CDR3 is TGCAGCGTTCTGGGAGCGAGCACAGATACGCAGTATTTT. Translating it yields CSVLGASTDTQYF.

The genes are TRBV7-2 and TRBJ1-5; TRBD1 matches at 7 bases. In germline, CDR1 is SGHTA, CDR2 FQGNSA. With 1 base clipped from V and 4 bases from J, the junction kept 4 bases outside the gene matches. This CDR3 comprises 15 residues. The CDR3 DNA reads as TGTGCCAGCAGCTTAGTTAAGGGGGCAAATCAGCCCCAGCATTTT. Its translation: CASSLVKGANQPQHF.

This chain joins TRBV7-3 and TRBJ1-4; no clear D gene. The CDR3 is made up of 17 amino acids. The ends were cut back, 4 bases at V and 0 bases at J, with 15 bases in the middle. CDR1 is SGHTA and CDR2 is FQGTGA in the germline V gene. In DNA form, the CDR3 reads TGTGCCAGCAGCTCAGGTGGGCCTCGAGCAACTAATGAAAAACTGTTTTTT. Encoded protein: CASSSGGPRATNEKLFF.

V usage is TRBV7-8 and J usage is TRBJ1-3; 8 positions agree with TRBD1. The CDR3 covers 15 residues. The germline V gene has CDR1 SGHVS and CDR2 FQNEAQ. Trimming removed 5 bases from V and 2 bases from J; junction bases left unmatched: 5. Here the CDR3 DNA reads TGTGCCAGCAGCCCACGGACAGGGACTGGAAACACCATATATTTT. Translating gives CASSPRTGTGNTIYF.

Here the CDR3 reads CASSYFGTDNTEAFF. In DNA, the CDR3 is TGTGCCAGCAGTTACTTCGGGACAGATAACACTGAAGCTTTCTTT. The chain carries TRBV6-5 and TRBJ1-1; TRBD1 matches 7 bases. Trimming removed 1 base from V and 2 bases from J; junction bases left unmatched: 4. CDR3 length equals 15 residues. From germline, CDR1 is MNHEY and CDR2 SVGAGI.

This clone has only a few counts. This sequence joins TRBV30 and TRBJ2-7; D is perhaps TRBD2 (5 bases). V dropped 2 bases and J dropped 4 bases, with 18 bases sitting between them. The CDR3 extends over 15 amino acids. Germline-derived CDR1 and CDR2 are GTSNPN and SVGIG (reference sequence). CDR3 loop: CAWSSGLGSGYEQYF. Here the CDR3 DNA reads TGTGCCTGGAGTTCCGGATTGGGGTCGGGGTACGAGCAGTACTTC.

The chain is built from TRBV12-3 or TRBV12-4 and TRBJ2-7; D perhaps matches TRBD1 (6 bases). This CDR3 comprises 11 residues. Trimming cost V 5 bases and J 8 bases, with 10 bases left between them. The CDR3 DNA follows: TGTGCCAGCAGTCAAGGACAGAAGCAGTACTTC. Translating it yields CASSQGQKQYF.

This chain links TRBV4-1 with TRBJ1-1; weak D call: TRBD1 (5 bases). The V end was cut by 3 bases, the J end by 3 bases, with 8 bases between. Germline V lookup: CDR1 MGHRA, CDR2 YSYEKL. The CDR3 is 13 residues long. The CDR3: CASSHGTYTEAFF. The CDR3 DNA is TGCGCCAGCAGCCATGGGACTTACACTGAAGCTTTCTTT.

This clone was observed a handful of times. The V and J genes are TRBV4-2 and TRBJ1-6; possible D gene TRBD1, 6 bases. Germline CDR1 LGHNA, CDR2 YNFKEQ. The CDR3 consists of 14 residues. V was clipped by 4 bases and J by 5 bases, with 9 bases between them. The CDR3 DNA reads TGTGCCAGCAGCCCACGGACAGATAATTCACCCCTCCACTTT. Translating gives CASSPRTDNSPLHF.

V and J are TRBV3-1 (or the pseudogene TRBV3-2) and TRBJ2-1; D not resolved. Germline CDR1 LGHDT, CDR2 YNNKEL (reference sequence). The V gene lost 0 bases and the J gene lost 5 bases, with 8 bases spanning the gap. The CDR3 is made up of 14 amino acids. DNA for the CDR3: TGTGCCAGCAGCCAAGATCACCGAGACAATGAGCAGTTCTTC. Protein: CASSQDHRDNEQFF.

This sequence joins TRBV6-6 and TRBJ1-5; D might be TRBD1 (5 bases). V dropped 4 bases and J dropped 0 bases, with 10 bases sitting between them. CDR1 is MNHNY, CDR2 SVGAGI, per germline (reference sequence). This CDR3 is built from 15 residues. CDR3 loop: CASSLFQGSNQPQHF. CDR3 DNA sequence: TGTGCCAGCAGTTTGTTTCAGGGTAGCAATCAGCCCCAGCATTTT.

This clone was seen more than once but under ten times. The chain is built from TRBV5-6 and TRBJ2-6, with 8 bases lining up with TRBD1. J was trimmed by 1 base and V by 3 bases; bases with no gene match: 6. There are 17 residues in the CDR3. Germline loops: CDR1 SGHDT, CDR2 YYEEEE. CDR3 DNA: TGTGCCAGCAGCTCGGTGACAGGGGCTTCTGGGGCCAACGTCCTGACTTTC. Its translation: CASSSVTGASGANVLTF.

The chain uses TRBV30 and TRBJ2-7, with D perhaps TRBD2 (6 bases). Trimming stripped 0 bases from V and 2 bases from J, with 14 bases between. CDR1 and CDR2 (germline): GTSNPN, SVGIG (reference sequence). The CDR3 is 15 residues long. The CDR3 is CAWSVTGTFAYEQYF. In DNA, the CDR3 is TGTGCCTGGAGTGTTACCGGGACTTTCGCCTACGAGCAGTACTTC.